This T cell receptor beta chain is from a study of Ad26.COV2.S vaccination and SARS-CoV-2 variants. V dropped 2 bases and J dropped 2 bases, with 9 bases sitting between them. CDR3 length equals 14 residues. The germline gives CDR1 SGHRS, CDR2 YFSETQ. With respect to this clone: Its antigen is still unknown.

As to treatment: 19 received Ad26.COV2.S at low or high dose, single or two shots; 5 received placebo; per-sample allocation not given. Each sample was drawn 63 days after the first injection (of vaccine or placebo). The study, taken as a whole, reports: TCR breadth and depth estimates may have understated total T cell responses. Participants in the vaccine arm had higher spike-specific TCR breadth; placebo recipients had lower.

The assay was immunoSEQ multiplex PCR, and TCRdb's table has in-frame clones only and misses some. The data contain hundreds of thousands of clones, about 93% of them seen just once; the ten biggest clones take up roughly an eighth. This receptor was taken from a person between 18 and 65 years old who received the Ad26.COV2.S COVID-19 vaccine or a placebo. The chain is built from TRBV5-1 and TRBJ2-3, with no clear D. Sequences were derived from peripheral blood, sampled in a trial of Ad26.COV2.S vaccine versus placebo. The CDR3 spells CASSFNWDTDTQYF. CDR3 nucleotides: TGCGCCAGCAGCTTTAACTGGGACACAGATACGCAGTATTTT.